These 2 T cell receptor beta chains came from one sample sequenced in a study of T cell changes during pregnancy in multiple sclerosis. Repertoires were generated with immunoSEQ multiplex PCR, while TCRdb's copy carries only in-frame clones and drops some. The sample has tens of thousands of clones, 93% seen once. Sequencing used peripheral blood, obtained in the second trimester of pregnancy. All receptors come from a female donor with multiple sclerosis, enrolled in a pregnancy study.

J is TRBJ2-7 and V is TRBV5-5, with 8 bases lining up with TRBD1. Germline CDR1 and CDR2: SGHKS and YYEKEE (reference sequence). J was trimmed by 2 bases and V by 4 bases; bases with no gene match: 5. The CDR3 contains 14 residues. The CDR3 reads CASSVRQGTYEQYF. The CDR3 DNA sequence: TGTGCCAGCAGCGTCAGACAGGGGACCTACGAGCAGTACTTC.

This clone has a single count. The CDR3 DNA is TGTGCCAGCAGTGAAGCGCTTCAGATACAGGTACAAGAGACCCAGTACTTC. Protein product: CASSEALQIQVQETQYF. The J gene is TRBJ2-5, the V gene TRBV2; a possible D gene is TRBD1 (5 bases). The CDR3 is 17 amino acids. Between the trimmed V and J ends, which lost 0 bases and 2 bases, there was a span of 16 bases. Germline-derived CDR1 and CDR2 are SNHLY and FYNNEI.